Listed below are T cell receptor beta chains from one sample, sequenced in a study of cytomegalovirus exposure and HLA in healthy donors. Using immunoSEQ multiplex PCR, the repertoire was profiled, and TCRdb retains in-frame clones only, with some absent. Found here are a few hundred thousand clones, around 80% of them singletons; the top ten hold 2.9%. Sample: PBMCs. The receptors were gathered from a man aged 25-45 years in good health and CMV-seronegative. CDR3s include the opening cysteine and the closing phenylalanine or tryptophan. D genes are given only for firm matches. Only some rows state a clone size, as once, few, many or a class for expanded clones.

TRBJ2-2 | NA | TRBV6-1 | once | CASSVRSRGNTGELFF | TGTGCCAGCAGTGTACGTTCCCGGGGAAACACCGGGGAGCTGTTTTTT
TRBJ2-4 | NA | TRBV19 | NA | CACSHTTKNIQYF | TGTGCCTGTAGCCATACCACTAAAAACATTCAGTACTTC
TRBJ2-7 | TRBD2 | TRBV13 | NA | CASSYGLAVYEQYF | TGTGCCAGCAGCTACGGACTAGCGGTCTACGAGCAGTACTTC
TRBJ2-5 | TRBD1 | TRBV5-6 | NA | CASSVTGGAPPETQYF | TGTGCCAGCAGCGTTACAGGGGGCGCTCCCCCAGAGACCCAGTACTTC
TRBJ2-6 | NA | TRBV5-1 | NA | CASSLESIAVSGASVLTF | TGCGCCAGCAGCTTGGAATCCATCGCTGTCTCTGGGGCCAGCGTCCTGACTTTC
TRBJ1-1 | NA | TRBV5-1 | NA | CASSFEPADMNTEAFF | TGCGCCAGCAGCTTTGAGCCAGCGGATATGAACACTGAAGCTTTCTTT
TRBJ1-2 | TRBD1 | TRBV7-9 | NA | CASAFGDRGYGYTF | TGTGCCAGCGCCTTTGGGGACAGGGGTTATGGCTACACCTTC
TRBJ2-7 | TRBD1 | TRBV5-6 | once | CASSPGRTGLGGEQYF | TGTGCCAGCAGCCCCGGACGGACAGGGCTAGGAGGGGAGCAGTACTTC
TRBJ2-3 | TRBD1 | TRBV4-1 | NA | CASSQDLAGTGVTDTQYF | TGCGCCAGCAGCCAAGATCTGGCCGGGACAGGGGTCACAGATACGCAGTATTTT
TRBJ2-5 | TRBD1 | TRBV5-1 | NA | CASVGQAYQETQYF | TGCGCCAGCGTGGGACAGGCCTACCAAGAGACCCAGTACTTC
TRBJ2-1 | TRBD2 | TRBV10-3 | NA | CAIDSGSLINEQFF | TGTGCCATCGATAGCGGGAGCCTTATCAATGAGCAGTTCTTC
TRBJ1-4 | NA | TRBV27 | NA | CASSPRFDRFYEKLFF | TGTGCCAGCAGTCCTCGTTTCGACAGGTTTTATGAAAAACTGTTTTTT
TRBJ1-1 | TRBD1 | TRBV19 | NA | CASSKAGQGNTEAFF | TGTGCCAGTAGTAAGGCCGGACAGGGGAACACTGAAGCTTTCTTT
TRBJ2-1 | NA | TRBV11-2 | NA | CASSLKTAAVSSYNEQFF | TGTGCCAGCAGCTTGAAAACCGCGGCCGTCAGCTCCTACAATGAGCAGTTCTTC
TRBJ2-7 | NA | TRBV7-9 | NA | CASSSLYYEQYF | TGTGCCAGCAGCTCCCTATACTACGAGCAGTACTTC
TRBJ1-2 | TRBD1 | TRBV7-9 | once | CASSPLGTGAFNYGYTF | TGTGCCAGCAGCCCCCTGGGGACAGGGGCATTTAATTATGGCTACACCTTC
TRBJ1-2 | NA | TRBV25-1 | NA | CASSPGVDGYTF | TGTGCCAGCAGTCCGGGGGTAGATGGCTACACCTTC
TRBJ1-2 | TRBD1 | TRBV2 | once | CASIGTGRLSGYTF | TGTGCCAGCATAGGGACAGGGCGTCTCTCTGGCTACACCTTC
TRBJ1-1 | TRBD1 | TRBV7-3 | NA | CASSLIGDRGHTEAFF | TGTGCCAGCAGCTTAATTGGGGACAGGGGGCACACTGAAGCTTTCTTT
TRBJ2-7 | TRBD1 | TRBV2 | NA | CASSELGQGFYEQYF | TGTGCCAGCAGTGAATTGGGACAGGGTTTCTACGAGCAGTACTTC
TRBJ1-6 | TRBD1 | TRBV7-9 | NA | CASSPNRDRGSPLHF | TGTGCCAGCAGCCCTAACCGGGACAGGGGTTCACCCCTCCACTTT
TRBJ1-2 | NA | TRBV6-6 | NA | CASSADAGPGYTF | TGTGCCAGCAGTGCCGATGCAGGGCCTGGCTACACCTTC
TRBJ1-2 | TRBD1 | TRBV6-1 | NA | CASSLRTGEGGYTF | TGTGCCAGCAGTTTACGGACAGGGGAGGGTGGCTACACCTTC
TRBJ2-5 | NA | TRBV7-9 | NA | CASSPDPSVRTQYF | TGTGCCAGCAGCCCAGACCCTAGCGTGCGGACCCAGTACTTC
TRBJ1-2 | NA | TRBV5-4 | NA | CASSLDKGLNGYTF | TGTGCCAGCAGCTTGGATAAGGGGCTCAATGGCTACACCTTC